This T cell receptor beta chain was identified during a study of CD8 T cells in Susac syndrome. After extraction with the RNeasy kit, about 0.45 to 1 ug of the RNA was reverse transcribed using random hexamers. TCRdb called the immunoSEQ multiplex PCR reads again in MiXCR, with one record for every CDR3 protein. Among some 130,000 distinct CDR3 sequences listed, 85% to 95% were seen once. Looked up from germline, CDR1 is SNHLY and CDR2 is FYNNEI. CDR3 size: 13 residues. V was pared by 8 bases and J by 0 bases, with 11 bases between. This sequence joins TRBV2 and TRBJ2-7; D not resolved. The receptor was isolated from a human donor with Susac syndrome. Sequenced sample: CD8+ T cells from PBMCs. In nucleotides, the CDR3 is TGTGCCAGCCATTATCTTAGCTCCTACGAGCAGTACTTC. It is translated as CASHYLSSYEQYF.